Listed below are T cell receptor beta chains from one sample, sequenced in a study of blood T cell repertoires in COVID-19. Assay: immunoSEQ multiplex PCR; the TCRdb copy retains only in-frame clones and omits some. The sample has roughly 280,000 clones, approximately 90% seen once. Sequenced: PBMCs or T cells enriched from blood (not recorded which). These receptors were obtained from a man aged 40-49 years who had been exposed to COVID-19. Both conserved end residues are trimmed from each CDR3. A D gene is named only where the DNA matches it firmly. Not every row has a clone size; where given, it reads once, few, many or a size class.

>.|.|TRBV29-1|TRBJ1-5
SVEDRRGAQH
>once|.|TRBV3-1/TRBV3-2|TRBJ1-1
ASSQRQDMNTEAF
>.|.|TRBV29-1|TRBJ2-1
SVEKEGYNEQF
>.|TRBD2|TRBV3-1/TRBV3-2|TRBJ2-1
ASSLSGSAYNEQF
>.|.|TRBV30|TRBJ2-7
AWREGSYEQY
>.|.|TRBV5-1|TRBJ2-7
ASSLGDNSYEQY
>.|TRBD1|TRBV28|TRBJ2-7
ASRPDRAYEQY
>.|TRBD2|TRBV7-2|TRBJ2-3
ASSPTGAGGAADTQY
>.|.|TRBV28|TRBJ1-6
ASSLMNQNSPLH
>.|.|TRBV13|TRBJ1-5
ASSGRGRGQPQH
>.|TRBD1|TRBV2|TRBJ1-2
ASRQGGYGYT
>.|.|TRBV27|TRBJ1-5
ASSLGGQPQH
>.|.|TRBV9|TRBJ2-7
ASSVDVRPYEQY
>.|.|TRBV7-3|TRBJ2-1
ASTAIGEF
>.|.|TRBV3-1/TRBV3-2|TRBJ2-5
ASSPFLTGGQETQY
>.|TRBD1|TRBV5-1|TRBJ1-3
ASSLEAGGSGNTIY
>once|.|TRBV6-6|TRBJ2-7
ATQGRGVTHSNEQY
>.|TRBD1|TRBV28|TRBJ2-1
ASSTEGQGAIYNEQF
>.|.|TRBV4-1|TRBJ1-2
ASSQARTVKYYT
>.|.|TRBV2|TRBJ2-7
ASSEALSYEQY
>.|TRBD2|TRBV6-5|TRBJ2-5
ASTTGLDKTQY
>.|TRBD1|TRBV28|TRBJ2-5
ASSAPTGDEETQY